This T cell receptor beta chain was observed in a study of blood T cell repertoires in COVID-19. Clones were read by immunoSEQ multiplex PCR, and TCRdb kept only the in-frame ones, dropping some. In the table there are about 260,000 clones, about 87% of which are singletons. Germline V lookup: CDR1 SGHTA, CDR2 FQGNSA. Trimming cost V 7 bases and J 8 bases; bases outside gene matches: 6. The CDR3 is 13 amino acids. The sequence came from a woman between 55 and 75 years old with COVID-19, enrolled during active disease. This rearrangement joins TRBV7-2 to TRBJ2-1; 9 nucleotides agree with TRBD2. Material: peripheral blood. CDR3 coding DNA: TGTGCCAGCAAGGCGGGAGGGCCCTATGAGCAGTTCTTC. It yields the protein CASKAGGPYEQFF.